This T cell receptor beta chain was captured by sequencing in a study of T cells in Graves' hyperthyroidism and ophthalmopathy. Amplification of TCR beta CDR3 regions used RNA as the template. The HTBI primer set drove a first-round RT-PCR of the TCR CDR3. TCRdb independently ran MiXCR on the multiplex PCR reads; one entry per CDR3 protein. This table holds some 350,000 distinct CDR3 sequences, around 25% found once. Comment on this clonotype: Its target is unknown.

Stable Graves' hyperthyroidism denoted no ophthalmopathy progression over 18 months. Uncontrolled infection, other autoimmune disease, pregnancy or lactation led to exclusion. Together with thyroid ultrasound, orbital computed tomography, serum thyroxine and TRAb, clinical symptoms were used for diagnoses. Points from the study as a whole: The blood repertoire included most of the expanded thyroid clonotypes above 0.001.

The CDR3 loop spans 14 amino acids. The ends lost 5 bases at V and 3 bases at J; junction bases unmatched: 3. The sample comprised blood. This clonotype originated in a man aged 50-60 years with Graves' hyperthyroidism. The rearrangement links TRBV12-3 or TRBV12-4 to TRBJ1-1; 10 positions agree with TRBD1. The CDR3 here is CASSRQGAYTEAFF. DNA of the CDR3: TGTGCCAGCAGTAGACAGGGGGCGTACACTGAAGCTTTCTTT.